Listed below are T cell receptor beta chains from one sample, sequenced in a study of molecular identifiers for immune sequencing clone quantification. One entry per CDR3 protein results from TCRdb running MiXCR on the PCR reads. The profile shows about half a million distinct CDR3 sequences, about 25% of them singletons. The sequenced material came from naive CD8+ T cells from blood, with Jurkat cell RNA spiked in. The receptors stem from a human donor in good health. Some libraries in this study had Jurkat cell RNA spiked in. CDR3s include the opening cysteine and the closing phenylalanine or tryptophan. Fields, in order: J gene, V gene, clone size, D gene, CDR3 DNA, CDR3 protein. The D gene is left open where the match is weak. The size entry is marked missing in some rows and otherwise reads once, few, many or a size class.

>TRBJ2-3|TRBV27|few|TRBD1
TGTGCCAGCAGCCCGAATCATAGGGGGACAGGGTTTGGCACGCAGTATTTT
CASSPNHRGTGFGTQYF
>TRBJ1-2|TRBV4-1|few|NA
TGCGCCAGCAGCCAAGATGAAACGATCTTTACCTTGATGATCGGCTACACCTTC
CASSQDETIFTLMIGYTF
>TRBJ2-7|TRBV4-1|NA|NA
TGCGCCAGCAGCCCCGGGCCAAGCCCGACCTACGAGCAGTACTTC
CASSPGPSPTYEQYF
>TRBJ2-3|TRBV4-3|NA|TRBD2
TGCGCCAGCAGCATGGGACTAGCGGGGAGCACAGATACGCAGTATTTT
CASSMGLAGSTDTQYF
>TRBJ2-7|TRBV4-3|NA|NA
TGCGCCAGCAGCGCCTCGGTCTCCGGGTACGAGCAGTACTTC
CASSASVSGYEQYF
>TRBJ1-2|TRBV28|NA|NA
TGTGCCAGCAGTTCCTCCGGGGCACTCTATGGCTACACCTTC
CASSSSGALYGYTF
>TRBJ2-4|TRBV12-3/TRBV12-4|NA|NA
TGTGCCAGCAGAATGTCGCGGGAATTAGAAAACATTCAGTACTTC
CASRMSRELENIQYF
>TRBJ2-3|TRBV5-1|few|NA
TGCGCCAGCAGCTTGGACCGGGACGGCCTCGATACGCAGTATTTT
CASSLDRDGLDTQYF
>TRBJ2-3|TRBV29-1|many|TRBD2
TGCAGCGTTGTGGGGGTGCCCGGGACTAGCGGAACAGATACGCAGTATTTT
CSVVGVPGTSGTDTQYF
>TRBJ2-7|TRBV5-5|few|NA
TGTGCCAGCACCCAAAGGATGTATGGGGCCCACCACGAGCAGTACTTC
CASTQRMYGAHHEQYF
>TRBJ2-3|TRBV12-3/TRBV12-4|many|TRBD1
TGTGCCAGCAGTTTGGACAGGGCGTTAGATACGCAGTATTTT
CASSLDRALDTQYF
>TRBJ2-7|TRBV10-3|NA|NA
TGTGCCATCAGTGATCAGGGGTCGGCCCCCTACGAGCAGTACTTC
CAISDQGSAPYEQYF
>TRBJ2-3|TRBV12-3/TRBV12-4|NA|TRBD1
TGTGCCAGCAGCCCTCCCCGGGACAGGGAACTCGATACGCAGTATTTT
CASSPPRDRELDTQYF
>TRBJ2-3|TRBV7-2|many|TRBD1
TGTGCCAGCAGCTGGGGACAGGGAGGAGATACGCAGTATTTT
CASSWGQGGDTQYF
>TRBJ2-7|TRBV7-9|many|NA
TGTGCCGCCCGTTCGCCCGGTGAATTCGAGCAGTACTTC
CAARSPGEFEQYF
>TRBJ2-3|TRBV20-1|NA|TRBD2
TGCAGTGCTAGAGGGGGAGGGACTAGCGGGGGGGTAGGTCCAGATACGCAGTATTTT
CSARGGGTSGGVGPDTQYF
>TRBJ1-1|TRBV9|many|NA
TGTGCCAGCAGCGTTAACTCCTTGAACACTGAAGCTTTCTTT
CASSVNSLNTEAFF
>TRBJ1-5|TRBV13|few|NA
TGTGCCAGCAGCTCCCTCGCTTTCCGAGGGAATAGCGGTCAGCCCCAGCATTTT
CASSSLAFRGNSGQPQHF
>TRBJ1-1|TRBV29-1|few|TRBD1
TGCAGCGTTTTACAGGGGAGGGGCACTGAAGCTTTCTTT
CSVLQGRGTEAFF
>TRBJ1-5|TRBV19|few|NA
TGTGCCAGTAGTATATCAGGGGCGGCAGGGGATAGCAATCAGCCCCAGCATTTT
CASSISGAAGDSNQPQHF
>TRBJ1-1|TRBV25-1|NA|NA
TGTGCCAGCAGTAACGGGAGAGAGGCTTTCTTT
CASSNGREAFF
>TRBJ1-2|TRBV20-1|NA|NA
TGCAGTGCTAGAGATTTGCCGGGGGTCTATGGCTACACCTTC
CSARDLPGVYGYTF
>TRBJ1-1|TRBV12-3/TRBV12-4|many|TRBD1
TGTGCCAGCAGTTTCCCTCGGACAGGGGGCGGAACTGAAGCTTTCTTT
CASSFPRTGGGTEAFF